This T cell receptor (beta chain) was captured in a study of cytomegalovirus exposure and HLA in healthy donors (dated by TCRdb to between 2016 and 2019). Notes on the research overall: According to an earlier analysis of several hundred of the donors, some 180 million T cells yielded 117 million unique TCR beta sequences and 276 Gb of sequence data. A later genetic analysis used genome-wide SNP genotypes for about 55% of the 666 donors, treating that subset as a discovery cohort. HLA typing included class I and class II loci at four-digit resolution. Around 320 gigabases of sequencing data and around 87 million unique TCR sequences were included in an early release covering roughly 600 HLA-typed donors. All discovery cohort repertoires had been generated on a single sequencing platform. A later analysis re-analyzed previously published TCR beta repertoires from approximately 700 donors and added high-resolution HLA genotyping to study TCR occurrence patterns. Besides the first cohort of hundreds of subjects, a separate validation cohort made up of over 95 different subjects was used. Several DR-DQ haplotypes were treated as single units for association and clustering because of strong linkage in the cohort. To predict cytomegalovirus infection status, the study combined high-throughput TCR immunosequencing, statistical association of individual TCRs with disease status, and machine learning. Alongside the repertoire data, information on donor age, sex, ethnicity and CMV serostatus was compiled. Typing coverage differed by locus: A, B, C, DRB1 and DQB1 were typed in roughly 620-630 donors, DQA1 in approximately 520, DPA1 in nearly 610, and DPB1 in approximately 450. An earlier analysis of 587 of the donors used high-throughput TCR beta sequencing to judge whether each TCR beta V gene segment behaved as functional or pseudogenic. Of the approximately 400 genotyped donors, over 65% fell in the genetic ancestry cluster associated with self-reported Caucasian donors. The study aimed to test whether signatures of past pathogen exposure could be identified by cataloging public T cell receptors. Rather than using new phenotypic data, the later analysis identified candidate immune exposures from TCR beta sequences and from how often those sequences occurred across donors. Using immunosequencing, the study profiled T cell repertoires from 640 or so subjects and related those repertoires to cytomegalovirus serostatus. Among roughly 370 genotyped donors of the cohort, an average of about 240,000 unique TCR beta nucleotide sequences were sequenced per donor, around 18% of them non-productive.

Note on this clone: This receptor's antigen is unknown. There are no base qualities to consult, and no much larger clone falls within one base.

Trimming removed 1 base from V and 1 base from J, leaving 10 bases between the germline ends. The CDR1 and CDR2 encoded by the germline V gene (reference sequence) are PRHDT and FYEKMQ. Spanning cysteine to phenylalanine, the CDR3 consists of 15 amino acids. Just the 45-base CDR3 DNA is kept, in frame starting at base 1. The cohort consisted of 600 or so healthy bone marrow donors. At the time of sampling, all cohort members were nominally healthy, though unrecorded immune exposures were likely present. The donor tested CMV seropositive, placing the donor among the 250 to 350 seropositive members of the cohort. Each donor provided a peripheral blood sample, and peripheral blood mononuclear cells were used for TCR beta sequencing. The Qiagen DNeasy Blood Extraction Kit was used to extract genomic DNA from the blood cell samples. Overall study outcomes, separate from this receptor: For the cohort, immune exposure information was limited to CMV serostatus. Most TCR sequences were seen in very few donors, while some public TCRs were found in many individuals. In both the original and validation cohorts, the classifier was reported to diagnose cytomegalovirus status with high specificity and sensitivity. Some IMGT-functional V segments, including TRBV6-2 and TRBV6-3, could not be distinguished by the 87-base-pair reads and were therefore excluded. Compared with equally common non-associated chains, HLA-associated TCR beta chains in a later analysis were more clonally expanded and had lower generation probabilities. Linkage disequilibrium might explain the correlated functional status among segregating V segments, but an unknown experimental factor could not be ruled out. A few of the identified cytomegalovirus-associated TCR beta chains were confirmed in vitro to be specific for cytomegalovirus antigens. In an earlier analysis of some 540 of the donors, most TCR beta V segments appeared in productive rearrangements about 87% or about 30% of the time, broadly matching IMGT annotations. A further reported finding was that TCR beta sequences accurately predicted the HLA-A and HLA-B alleles for most subjects in the first cohort. According to a later analysis, most CMV-associated TCR beta chains appeared to be HLA-restricted, and the HLA associations seemed to be driven largely by CMV exposure. The cohort was sequenced for TCR beta chains only, and without alpha or paired-chain data the features that could be detected were limited. Presence/absence analyses assumed roughly uniform sequencing depth across donors, an assumption that may not hold. V-gene and J-gene trimming of TCR beta chains was associated with a missense DCLRE1C variant in a later genetic analysis, and the association was replicated in an independent cohort. Fewer than 20 rarely observed V segments, including chromosome 9 orphons, were excluded from the earlier analysis of about 610 of the donors because counts were too low. Several of the top co-occurrence clusters appeared to be linked to parvovirus B19, influenza, CMV and Epstein-Barr virus, according to a later analysis. The sequencing pipeline was judged likely to have produced a cluster of highly shared sequence variants as a technical artifact. Because some donors lacked HLA typing at each locus, the association tests relied only on the typed subset. In a later analysis, TCR association rates were found to vary across HLA loci, with the most associated TCRs seen for DRB1 alleles and the fewest for HLA-C alleles. Assigning TCR associations to individual alleles was difficult when HLA alleles, especially DR and DQ, strongly co-occurred. The authors suggested that the approach could potentially be generalized to other disease states and immunological phenotypes. A later genetic analysis reported fewer N-insertions in productive TCRs among donors in an Asian-associated ancestry cluster than the roughly 700-donor mean. A later analysis associated 17,000 or so TCR beta sequences with specific HLA alleles at a false discovery rate of 0.05. The study listed approximately 150 TCR beta chains as associated with cytomegalovirus.

Receptors were amplified or captured by the immunoSEQ multiplex PCR assay. For the multiplex PCR, a mixture combining 60 forward primers for TCR Vbeta segments and 13 reverse primers for TCR Jbeta segments was used. A multiplex PCR assay on genomic DNA amplified the CDR3 region of rearranged TCR beta genes. The amplified TCR beta libraries were sequenced on the Illumina HiSeq System as 87-base-pair reads. The study's processing was this. A later analysis tallied 80 million to 95 million unique TCR beta chains across the 666 repertoires, and some 10 million of those chains were shared by two or more donors. Raw reads were error-corrected and collapsed into unique sequences by a nearest-neighbor algorithm in which closely related sequences were merged to remove PCR and sequencing errors. Alignment of CDR3 sequences to IMGT reference sequences was used to assign V, D and J gene segments. Each retained sequence needed at least a six-nucleotide match to both a V gene segment and a J gene segment. Rearrangements were called productive when the CDR3 lacked stop codons and stayed in frame with V and J; all others were non-productive. CDR3 was defined according to IMGT convention as the region running from the second conserved V-encoded cysteine to the conserved J-encoded phenylalanine. The earlier analysis of some 540 of the donors excluded any sequence lacking an unambiguous match to a single V gene segment. In an earlier analysis of approximately 550 of the donors, V segments were called functional above 56.7% productive rearrangements and were called segregating when the between-donor standard deviation exceeded 5%. To diagnose cytomegalovirus status from the catalog of TCR beta chain sequences, a statistical classification framework was built. In a later analysis, TCR nucleotide sequences were compared against IMGT/GENE-DB human TR gene sequences so that V and J genes could be assigned. A later analysis assigned CDR3 sequences and most-parsimonious VDJ recombination scenarios with the TCRdist pipeline. In a later analysis, each TCR beta chain was defined by its CDR3 amino acid sequence together with its V-gene family, and reads lacking a unique V-gene family were excluded. As a way to deal with suspected cross-contamination and a sequencing artifact, a later analysis dropped 640 or so nucleotide sequences that were highly shared and had low generation probability. A later analysis calculated a clonal expansion index for each public chain from normalized within-repertoire ranks of inferred template counts. In a later analysis, generation probabilities were computed using a VDJ recombination model fitted to out-of-frame rearrangements, and the results were checked against IGoR. In a later analysis, TCR-TCR, TCR-HLA and TCR-CMV co-occurrence was scored with hypergeometric tests, and a repertoire-size bias correction was applied to TCR pairs. In a later analysis, false discovery rates were estimated by permuting HLA or CMV assignments 20 times. In a later analysis, co-occurring TCRs were grouped using DBSCAN, with TCRdist sequence similarity added in when clustering inside HLA-allele-positive subsets. Co-occurrence clustering excluded repertoires with fewer than 30,000 or more than 120,000 public chains, plus five with anomalous nucleotide sharing. As stored in TCRdb, this immuneACCESS dataset retains in-frame rearrangements with V and J assigned. A fraction of the clones does not appear; measured against another copy, unresolved V genes explain less than half of the discrepancy, and the remainder lacks a known reason. That table supplies the V and J calls and clone size; D and trimming were determined from the DNA. In this sample the table shows approximately 150,000 clones, around four fifths of which occur a single time. Of the sample, roughly 10% falls within the top ten clones.

Sequenced input: PBMCs. The rearrangement combines TRBV13 with TRBJ1-1; the D region possibly corresponds to TRBD1 (6 bases align). The receptor's source is a man aged 18 to 35 in good health and CMV-seropositive. The DNA sequence follows: TGTGCCAGCAGCTTAGAAGGGACAACGAACACTGAAGCTTTCTTT. Translated, it gives CASSLEGTTNTEAFF.